One sample yielded the 13 T cell receptor beta chains listed below, sequenced in a study of blood T cell repertoires in COVID-19. Clones were read by immunoSEQ multiplex PCR, and TCRdb kept only the in-frame ones, dropping some. This table has 88,000 or so clones, around 79% appearing once. Sequencing was carried out using peripheral blood. Receptor source: a human donor in a cohort sampled during active COVID-19.

This clone was counted between two and nine times. The chain is built from TRBV28 and TRBJ1-5; D is ambiguous. Germline V CDR1 and CDR2: MDHEN, SYDVKM. V lost 1 base to trimming and J lost 6 bases, with 4 bases between them. The CDR3 is 12 amino acids. This CDR3 is CASSLYRQPQHF. The CDR3 bases are TGTGCCAGCAGTTTATATCGTCAGCCCCAGCATTTT.

The chain uses TRBV7-8 and TRBJ1-1; D might be TRBD1 (5 bases). The germline CDR1 and CDR2 sequences are SGHVS and FQNEAQ. V was trimmed by 1 base and J by 5 bases, leaving 14 bases between them. There are 15 residues in the CDR3. CDR3 in DNA: TGTGCCAGCAGCTTAGATCATCAGGGAGGTACTGAAGCTTTCTTT. It yields the protein CASSLDHQGGTEAFF.

This clone was seen only a few times. V is TRBV7-8 and J is TRBJ2-7; 9 bases align to TRBD1. The CDR3 has 15 amino acids. The germline CDR1 and CDR2 sequences are SGHVS and FQNEAQ. After removal of 5 bases from V and 7 bases from J, the junction contained 12 bases not matched to a gene. CDR3 sequence: CASSPHRDRAREQYF. CDR3 sequence (DNA): TGTGCCAGCAGCCCCCACCGGGACAGGGCGAGGGAGCAGTACTTC.

V and J are TRBV6-5 and TRBJ1-2, with TRBD1 matching 7 bases. The CDR3 runs 15 residues. CDR1 MNHEY and CDR2 SVGAGI come from the germline V gene. V was clipped by 4 bases and J by 3 bases; unmatched bases: 8. CDR3 nucleotides: TGTGCCAGCAGTTCGATCGGACAGGTCTACTATGGCTACACCTTC. Its translation is CASSSIGQVYYGYTF.

J is TRBJ1-1 and V is TRBV7-9; 7 bases align to TRBD1. The CDR3 is 15 residues long. Germline trimming cut 5 bases from V and 1 base from J; bases unmatched to any gene: 7. Germline V lookup: CDR1 SEHNR, CDR2 FQNEAQ (reference sequence). CDR3 bases: TGTGCCAGCAGCATACAGGGGATTGGGAACACTGAAGCTTTCTTT. It yields the protein CASSIQGIGNTEAFF.

The V gene is TRBV11-2, the J gene TRBJ2-7; D possibly corresponds to TRBD1 (6 bases). This CDR3 has 12 amino acids. The germline CDR1 and CDR2 sequences are SGHAT and FQNNGV. V lost 8 bases and J lost 3, with 11 bases in between. CDR3 sequence reads: CASRGQLYEQYF. DNA for the CDR3: TGTGCCAGCCGCGGACAGCTCTACGAGCAGTACTTC.

The chain is built from TRBV24-1 and TRBJ2-3; tentatively, D is TRBD1 (5 bases). CDR1 is KGHDR, CDR2 SFDVKD, per germline. The V end lost 1 base, the J end lost 1 base, and 17 bases lay between the germline ends. This CDR3 has 18 residues. DNA for the CDR3: TGTGCCACCAGTGATTTAAGGCAGGGAAGTGTAGGCACAGATACGCAGTATTTT. This sequence encodes CATSDLRQGSVGTDTQYF.

The chain carries TRBV20-1 and TRBJ2-5; 8 bases agree with TRBD1. The V and J ends lost 6 bases and 5 bases, in that order; junction bases with no gene match: 2. The CDR3 runs 11 residues. The germline V gene encodes CDR1 DFQATT and CDR2 SNEGSKA (reference sequence). The CDR3 nucleotides are TGCAGTGCGACAGGGGATGAGACCCAGTACTTC. This gives the protein CSATGDETQYF.

This clone was picked up one time. V usage is TRBV7-8 and J usage is TRBJ2-7; tentative D call: TRBD2 (5 bases). The CDR3 totals 16 residues. Germline lookup yields CDR1 SGHVS and CDR2 FQNEAQ. Trimming took off 2 bases at V and 1 base at J, with 15 bases between the two ends. Here the CDR3 reads CASSLLEWRSSYEQYF. DNA for the CDR3: TGTGCCAGCAGCTTATTGGAATGGAGGAGTTCCTACGAGCAGTACTTC.

The chain employs TRBV7-2 and TRBJ2-2; TRBD2 matches 8 bases. There are 16 residues in the CDR3. Germline CDR1 is SGHTA and CDR2 is FQGNSA. V gave up 1 base and J gave up 5 bases; unmatched junction bases: 6. The CDR3 loop is CASSLDRTSITGELFF. DNA for the CDR3: TGTGCCAGCAGCTTAGACAGGACTAGCATTACCGGGGAGCTGTTTTTT.

The chain carries TRBV5-1 and TRBJ1-3, with D unclear. Looked up from germline, CDR1 is SGHRS and CDR2 is YFSETQ. V lost 4 bases and J lost 3, with 11 bases in between. This CDR3 has 14 amino acids. CDR3 in DNA: TGCGCCAGCAGCCCGGATCCAGGTGGAAACACCATATATTTT. Translated: CASSPDPGGNTIYF.

The gene calls are TRBV9 and TRBJ2-3; D gene unclear. The V end lost 1 base, the J end lost 0 bases, and 12 bases lay between the germline ends. The CDR3 has 16 amino acids. Germline lookup yields CDR1 SGDLS and CDR2 YYNGEE. Here the CDR3 reads CASSVSSTASTDTQYF. In nucleotides, the CDR3 is TGTGCCAGCAGCGTATCCTCCACAGCTAGCACAGATACGCAGTATTTT. Full variable domain (missing parts from reference TRBV9 and TRBJ2-3): DSGVTQTPKHLITATGQRVTLRCSPRSGDLSVYWYQQSLDQGLQFLIQYYNGEERAKGNILERFSAQQFPDLHSELNLSSLELGDSALYFCASSVSSTASTDTQYFGPGTRLTVL.

The chain recombines TRBV6-5 with TRBJ1-2; 7 bases are shared with TRBD1. The CDR3 runs 15 residues. V dropped 2 bases and J dropped 5; count of bases not matched to a gene: 8. The germline gives CDR1 MNHEY, CDR2 SVGAGI. The CDR3 sequence: CASSYDRERGYGYTF. The CDR3 coding sequence is TGTGCCAGCAGTTACGACAGGGAAAGAGGGTATGGCTACACCTTC.